This TCR beta chain is drawn from a study of blood T cells in healthy people across ages. The CDR3 totals 15 residues. Per the germline V gene, CDR1 is SGHRS and CDR2 is YFSETQ. Trimming took off 0 bases at V and 8 bases at J, with 17 bases between the two ends. A second about 6 to 12 cycle PCR used barcoded and J-beta primers. In TCRdb, the 5' RACE reads were re-called with MiXCR into one record per CDR3 protein. Seen here are about 1.6 million distinct CDR3 sequences, almost 35% observed once, and the top ten hold roughly 12%. The sequenced sample was blood. This sequence was found in a woman younger than 45 in good health. V gene TRBV5-1 combines with J gene TRBJ1-2, with D possibly matching TRBD1 (6 bases). The CDR3 sequence: CASSLAAGEGGGYTF. CDR3 nucleotides: TGCGCCAGCAGCTTGGCCGCGGGGGAAGGGGGAGGCTACACCTTC.